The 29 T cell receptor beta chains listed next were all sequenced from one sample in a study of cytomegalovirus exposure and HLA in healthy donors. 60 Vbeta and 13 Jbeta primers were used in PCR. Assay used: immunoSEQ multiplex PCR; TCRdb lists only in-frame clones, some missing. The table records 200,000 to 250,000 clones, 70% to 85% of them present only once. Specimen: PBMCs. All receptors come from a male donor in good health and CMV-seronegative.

The CDR3 is CATRTGGVEETQYF. CDR3 DNA: TGTGCCACCAGGACCGGGGGGGTGGAGGAGACCCAGTACTTC. The V call is TRBV15, the J call TRBJ2-5, with 8 nucleotides matching TRBD2. The CDR3 sequence is 14 residues long. From germline, CDR1 is LNHNV and CDR2 YYDKDF (reference sequence). Trimming removed 6 bases from V and 5 bases from J; junction bases left unmatched: 8.

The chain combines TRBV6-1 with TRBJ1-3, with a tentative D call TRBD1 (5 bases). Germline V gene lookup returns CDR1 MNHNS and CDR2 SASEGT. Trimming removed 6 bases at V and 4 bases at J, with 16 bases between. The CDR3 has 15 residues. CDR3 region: CASSLGGQGGNTIYF. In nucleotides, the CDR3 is TGTGCCAGCAGCCTTGGCGGTCAGGGAGGAAACACCATATATTTT.

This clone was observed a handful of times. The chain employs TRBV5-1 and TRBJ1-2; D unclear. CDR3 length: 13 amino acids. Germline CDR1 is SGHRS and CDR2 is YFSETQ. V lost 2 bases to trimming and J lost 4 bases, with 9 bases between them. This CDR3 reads CASSFARSYGYTF. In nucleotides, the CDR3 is TGCGCCAGCAGCTTTGCCAGATCCTATGGCTACACCTTC.

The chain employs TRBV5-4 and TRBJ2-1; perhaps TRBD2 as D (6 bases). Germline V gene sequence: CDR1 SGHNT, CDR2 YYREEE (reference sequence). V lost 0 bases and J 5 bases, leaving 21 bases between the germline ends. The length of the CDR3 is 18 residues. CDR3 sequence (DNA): TGTGCCAGCAGCTTGGCCTTCTCAGGGACTGGGGTTAACAATGAGCAGTTCTTC. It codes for CASSLAFSGTGVNNEQFF.

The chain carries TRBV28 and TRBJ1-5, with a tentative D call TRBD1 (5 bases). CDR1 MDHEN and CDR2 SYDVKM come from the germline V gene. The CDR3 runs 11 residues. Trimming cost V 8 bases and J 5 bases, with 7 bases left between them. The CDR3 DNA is TGTGCCAGCGGGGGGGATCAGCCCCAGCATTTT. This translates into CASGGDQPQHF. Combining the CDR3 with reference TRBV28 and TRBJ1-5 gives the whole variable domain DVKVTQSSRYLVKRTGEKVFLECVQDMDHENMFWYRQDPGLGLRLIYFSYDVKMKEKGDIPEGYSVSREKKERFSLILESASTNQTSMYLCASGGDQPQHFGDGTRLSIL.

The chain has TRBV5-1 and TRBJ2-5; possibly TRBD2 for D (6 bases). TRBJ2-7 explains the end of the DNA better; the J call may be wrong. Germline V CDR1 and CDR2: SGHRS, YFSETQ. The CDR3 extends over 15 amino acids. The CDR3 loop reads CASSLRRERTDEQYF. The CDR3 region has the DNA TGCGCCAGCAGCTTGAGGCGGGAACGGACGGACGAGCAGTACTTC.

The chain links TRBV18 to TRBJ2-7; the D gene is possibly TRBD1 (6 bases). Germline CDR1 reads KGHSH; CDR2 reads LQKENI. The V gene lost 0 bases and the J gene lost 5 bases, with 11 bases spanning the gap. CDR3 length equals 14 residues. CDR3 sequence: CASSPPLRGNEQYF. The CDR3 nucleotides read TGTGCCAGCTCACCACCGCTCAGGGGCAACGAGCAGTACTTC.

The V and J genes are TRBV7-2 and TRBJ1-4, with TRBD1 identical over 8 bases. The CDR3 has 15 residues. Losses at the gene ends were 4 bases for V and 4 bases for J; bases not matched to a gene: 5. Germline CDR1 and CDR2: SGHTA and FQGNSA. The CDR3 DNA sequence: TGTGCCAGCAGCTCGACAGGGGCCCGTAATGAAAAACTGTTTTTT. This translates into CASSSTGARNEKLFF.

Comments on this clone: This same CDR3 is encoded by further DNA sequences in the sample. As DNA, the CDR3 is TGCGCCAGCAGCTCTCGGACTAGCGGGAGTTACGAGCAGTACTTC. As protein: CASSSRTSGSYEQYF. J is TRBJ2-7 and V is TRBV5-1; TRBD2 agrees at 13 bases. Germline CDR1 is SGHRS and CDR2 is YFSETQ. CDR3 length: 15 residues. Trimming at V came to 3 bases and at J to 4 bases, leaving 4 bases not matched to a gene.

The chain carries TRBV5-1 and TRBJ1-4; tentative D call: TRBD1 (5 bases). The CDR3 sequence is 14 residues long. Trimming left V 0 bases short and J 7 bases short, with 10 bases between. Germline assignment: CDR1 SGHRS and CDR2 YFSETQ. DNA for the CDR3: TGCGCCAGCAGCTTGGGAGGGGAGGGTGAAAAACTGTTTTTT. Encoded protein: CASSLGGEGEKLFF.

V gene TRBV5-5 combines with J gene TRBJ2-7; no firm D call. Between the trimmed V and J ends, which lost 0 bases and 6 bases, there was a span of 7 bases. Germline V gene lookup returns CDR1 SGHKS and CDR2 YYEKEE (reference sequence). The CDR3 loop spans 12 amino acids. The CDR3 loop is CASSLDVGEQYF. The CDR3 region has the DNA TGTGCCAGCAGCTTGGATGTCGGCGAGCAGTACTTC.

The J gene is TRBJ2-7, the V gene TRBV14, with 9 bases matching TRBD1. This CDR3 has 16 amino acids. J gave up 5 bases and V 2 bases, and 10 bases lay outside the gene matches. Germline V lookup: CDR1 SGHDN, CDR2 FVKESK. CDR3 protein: CASSQLIPGQGNEQYF. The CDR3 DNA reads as TGTGCCAGCAGCCAACTTATTCCGGGACAGGGCAACGAGCAGTACTTC.

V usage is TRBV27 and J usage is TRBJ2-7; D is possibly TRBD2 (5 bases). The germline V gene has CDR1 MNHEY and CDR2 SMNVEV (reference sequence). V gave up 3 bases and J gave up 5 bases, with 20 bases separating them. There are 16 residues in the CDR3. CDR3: CASSFLSGLAQDEQYF. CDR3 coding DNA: TGTGCCAGCAGTTTTCTATCCGGACTTGCTCAGGACGAGCAGTACTTC.

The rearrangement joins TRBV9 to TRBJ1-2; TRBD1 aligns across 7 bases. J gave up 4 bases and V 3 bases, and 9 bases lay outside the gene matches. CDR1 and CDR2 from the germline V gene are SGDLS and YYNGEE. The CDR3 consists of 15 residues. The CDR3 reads CASSEWTGSTYGYTF. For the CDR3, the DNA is TGTGCCAGCAGCGAGTGGACAGGTTCTACCTATGGCTACACCTTC.

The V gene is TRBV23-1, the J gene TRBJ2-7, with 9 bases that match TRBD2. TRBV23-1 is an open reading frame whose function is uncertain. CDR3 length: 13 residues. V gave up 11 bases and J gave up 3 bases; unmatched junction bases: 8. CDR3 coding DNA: TGCGCCTGGCTAGCGGGGAGCTACTACGAGCAGTACTTC. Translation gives CAWLAGSYYEQYF.

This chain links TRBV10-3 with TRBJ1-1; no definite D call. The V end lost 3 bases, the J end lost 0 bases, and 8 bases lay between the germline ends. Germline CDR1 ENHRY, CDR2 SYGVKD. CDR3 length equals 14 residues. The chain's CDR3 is CAISETEMNTEAFF. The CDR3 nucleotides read TGTGCCATCAGTGAAACAGAGATGAACACTGAAGCTTTCTTT.

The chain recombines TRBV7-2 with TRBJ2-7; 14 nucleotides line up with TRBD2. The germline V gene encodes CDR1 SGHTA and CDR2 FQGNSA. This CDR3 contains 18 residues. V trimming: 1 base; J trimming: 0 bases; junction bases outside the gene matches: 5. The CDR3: CASSLGGTSGGSSYEQYF. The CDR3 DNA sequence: TGTGCCAGCAGCTTAGGAGGGACTAGCGGGGGCAGCTCCTACGAGCAGTACTTC.

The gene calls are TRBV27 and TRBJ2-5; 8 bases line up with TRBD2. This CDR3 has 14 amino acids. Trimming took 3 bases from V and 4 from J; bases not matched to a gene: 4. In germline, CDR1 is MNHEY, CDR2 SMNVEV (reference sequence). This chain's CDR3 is CASSLQSGRETQYF. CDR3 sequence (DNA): TGTGCCAGCAGTTTGCAGAGCGGGAGAGAGACCCAGTACTTC.

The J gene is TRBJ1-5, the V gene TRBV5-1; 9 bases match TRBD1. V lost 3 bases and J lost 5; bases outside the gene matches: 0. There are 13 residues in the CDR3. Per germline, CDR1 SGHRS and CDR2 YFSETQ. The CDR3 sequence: CASSWDRDQPQHF. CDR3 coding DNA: TGCGCCAGCAGCTGGGACAGGGATCAGCCCCAGCATTTT.

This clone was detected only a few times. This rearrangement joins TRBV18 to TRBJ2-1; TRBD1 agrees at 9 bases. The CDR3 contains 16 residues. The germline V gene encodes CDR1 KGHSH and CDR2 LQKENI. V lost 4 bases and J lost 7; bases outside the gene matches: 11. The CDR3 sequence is CASSQGQGKGLNEQFF. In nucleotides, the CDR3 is TGTGCCAGCTCACAGGGACAGGGAAAGGGCTTGAATGAGCAGTTCTTC.

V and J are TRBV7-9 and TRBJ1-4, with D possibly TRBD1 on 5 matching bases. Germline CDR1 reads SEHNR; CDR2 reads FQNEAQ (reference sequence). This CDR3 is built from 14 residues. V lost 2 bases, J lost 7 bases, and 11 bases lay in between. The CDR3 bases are TGTGCCAGCAGCTTAAAAGGGGCTGGTGAAAAACTGTTTTTT. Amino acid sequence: CASSLKGAGEKLFF.

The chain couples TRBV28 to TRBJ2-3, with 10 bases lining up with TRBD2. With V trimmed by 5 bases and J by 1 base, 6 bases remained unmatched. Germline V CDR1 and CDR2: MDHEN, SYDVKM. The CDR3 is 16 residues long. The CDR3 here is CASSISGLAGTDTQYF. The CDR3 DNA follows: TGTGCCAGCAGTATCTCCGGACTAGCGGGCACAGATACGCAGTATTTT.

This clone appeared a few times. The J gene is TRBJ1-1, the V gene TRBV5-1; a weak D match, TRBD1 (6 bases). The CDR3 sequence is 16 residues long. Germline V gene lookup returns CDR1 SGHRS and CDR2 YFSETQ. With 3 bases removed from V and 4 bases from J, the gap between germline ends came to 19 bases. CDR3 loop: CASSYPGETLGTEAFF. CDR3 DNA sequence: TGCGCCAGCAGCTACCCAGGGGAGACGCTGGGCACTGAAGCTTTCTTT.

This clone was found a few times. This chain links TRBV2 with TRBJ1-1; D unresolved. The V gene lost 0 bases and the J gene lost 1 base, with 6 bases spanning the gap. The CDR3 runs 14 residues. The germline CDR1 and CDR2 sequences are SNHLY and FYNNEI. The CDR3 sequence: CASSEAPENTEAFF. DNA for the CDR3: TGTGCCAGCAGTGAAGCCCCAGAGAACACTGAAGCTTTCTTT. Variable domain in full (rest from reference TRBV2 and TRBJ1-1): EPEVTQTPSHQVTQMGQEVILRCVPISNHLYFYWYRQILGQKVEFLVSFYNNEISEKSEIFDDQFSVERPDGSNFTLKIRSTKLEDSAMYFCASSEAPENTEAFFGQGTRLTVV.

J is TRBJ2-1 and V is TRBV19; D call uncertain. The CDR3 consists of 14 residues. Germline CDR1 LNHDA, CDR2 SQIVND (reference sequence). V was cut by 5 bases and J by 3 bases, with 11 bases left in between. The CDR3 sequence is CASSPSTLYNEQFF. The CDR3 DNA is TGTGCCAGTAGTCCGTCGACACTCTACAATGAGCAGTTCTTC. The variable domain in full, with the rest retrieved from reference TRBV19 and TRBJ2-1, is DGGITQSPKYLFRKEGQNVTLSCEQNLNHDAMYWYRQDPGQGLRLIYYSQIVNDFQKGDIAEGYSVSREKKESFPLTVTSAQKNPTAFYLCASSPSTLYNEQFFGPGTRLTVL.

This CDR3 reads CASSFTDRLSYNEQFF. Written as DNA, the CDR3 is TGTGCCAGCAGCTTTACGGACAGGTTGTCCTACAATGAGCAGTTCTTC. This chain links TRBV9 with TRBJ2-1, with 7 bases matching TRBD1. Germline V gives CDR1 SGDLS, CDR2 YYNGEE. The CDR3 covers 16 residues. The V gene end was trimmed by 4 bases and the J gene end by 1 base; junction bases not matched to a gene: 8.

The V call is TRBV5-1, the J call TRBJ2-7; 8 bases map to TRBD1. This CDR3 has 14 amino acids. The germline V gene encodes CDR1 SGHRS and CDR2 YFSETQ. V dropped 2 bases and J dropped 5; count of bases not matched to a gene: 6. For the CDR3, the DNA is TGCGCCAGCAGCTTAGGGACAGGATTCGACGAGCAGTACTTC. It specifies CASSLGTGFDEQYF.

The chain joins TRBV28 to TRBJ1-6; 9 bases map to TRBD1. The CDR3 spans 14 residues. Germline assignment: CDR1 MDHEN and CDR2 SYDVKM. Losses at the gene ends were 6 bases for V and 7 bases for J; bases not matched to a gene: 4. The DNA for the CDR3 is TGTGCCAGCAGCTCGGGACAGGGAAATTCACCCCTCCACTTT. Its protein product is CASSSGQGNSPLHF.

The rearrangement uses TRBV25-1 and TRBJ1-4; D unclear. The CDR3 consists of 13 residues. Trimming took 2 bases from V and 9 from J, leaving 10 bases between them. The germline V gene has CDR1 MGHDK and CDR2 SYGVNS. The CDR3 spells CASSEIHGKKLFF. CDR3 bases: TGTGCCAGCAGTGAAATTCACGGGAAAAAACTGTTTTTT.